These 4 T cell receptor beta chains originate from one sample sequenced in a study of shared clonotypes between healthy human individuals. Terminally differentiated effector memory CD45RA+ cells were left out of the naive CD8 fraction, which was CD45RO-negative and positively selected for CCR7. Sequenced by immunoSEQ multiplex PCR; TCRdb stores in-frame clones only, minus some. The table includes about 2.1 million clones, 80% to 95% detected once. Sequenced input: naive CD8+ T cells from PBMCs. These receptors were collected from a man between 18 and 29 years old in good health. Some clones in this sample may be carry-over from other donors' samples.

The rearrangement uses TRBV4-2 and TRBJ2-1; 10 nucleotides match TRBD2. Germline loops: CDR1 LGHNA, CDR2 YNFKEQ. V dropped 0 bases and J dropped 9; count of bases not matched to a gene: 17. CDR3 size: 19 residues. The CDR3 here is CASSQELAGEWGHNCEQFF. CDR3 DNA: TGTGCCAGCAGCCAAGAGCTAGCGGGAGAATGGGGCCACAATTGTGAGCAGTTCTTC.

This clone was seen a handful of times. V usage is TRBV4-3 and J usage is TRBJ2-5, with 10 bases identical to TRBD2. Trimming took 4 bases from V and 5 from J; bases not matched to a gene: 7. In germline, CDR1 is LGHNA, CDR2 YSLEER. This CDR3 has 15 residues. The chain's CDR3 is CASSLAGGVGETQYF. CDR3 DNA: TGCGCCAGCAGCCTAGCGGGAGGTGTCGGGGAGACCCAGTACTTC.

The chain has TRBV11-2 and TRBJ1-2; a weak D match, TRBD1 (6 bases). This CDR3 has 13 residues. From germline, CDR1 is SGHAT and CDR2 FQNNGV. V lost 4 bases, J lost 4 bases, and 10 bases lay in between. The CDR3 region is CASSSSGVYGYTF. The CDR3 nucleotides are TGTGCCAGCAGCTCCTCAGGGGTCTATGGCTACACCTTC.

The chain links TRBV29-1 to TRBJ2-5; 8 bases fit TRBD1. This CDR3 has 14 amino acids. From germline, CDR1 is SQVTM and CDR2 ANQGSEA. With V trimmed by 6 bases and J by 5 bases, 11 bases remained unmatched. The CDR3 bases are TGCAGCGTCCGTAGCAGGGGGCATGGGGAGACCCAGTACTTC. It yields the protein CSVRSRGHGETQYF.